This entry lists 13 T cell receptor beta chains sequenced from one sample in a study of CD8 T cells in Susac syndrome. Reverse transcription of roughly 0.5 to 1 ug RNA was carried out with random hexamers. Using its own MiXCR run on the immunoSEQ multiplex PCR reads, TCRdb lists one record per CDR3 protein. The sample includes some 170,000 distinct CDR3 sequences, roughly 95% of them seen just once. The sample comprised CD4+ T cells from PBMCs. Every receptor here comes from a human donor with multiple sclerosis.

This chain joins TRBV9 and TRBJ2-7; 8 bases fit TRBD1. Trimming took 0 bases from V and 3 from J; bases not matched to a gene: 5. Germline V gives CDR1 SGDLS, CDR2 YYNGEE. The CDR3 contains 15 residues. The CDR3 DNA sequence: TGTGCCAGCAGCGTAGGGGGGACAGGAGTCTACGAGCAGTACTTC. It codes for CASSVGGTGVYEQYF.

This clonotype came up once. The CDR3 nucleotides read TGTGCCAGCAGTTTAGGGCTACAGGTCTATGGCTACACCTTC. This translates into CASSLGLQVYGYTF. The genes are TRBV28 and TRBJ1-2, with D tentatively TRBD1 (5 bases). The CDR3 covers 14 residues. CDR1 MDHEN and CDR2 SYDVKM come from the germline V gene. V lost 2 bases and J 4 bases, leaving 11 bases between the germline ends.

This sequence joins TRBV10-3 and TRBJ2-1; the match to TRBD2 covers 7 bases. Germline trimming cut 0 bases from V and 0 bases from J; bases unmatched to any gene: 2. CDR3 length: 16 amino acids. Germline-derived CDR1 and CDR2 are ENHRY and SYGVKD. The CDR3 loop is CAISESWDYSYNEQFF. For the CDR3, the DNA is TGTGCCATCAGTGAGTCGTGGGACTACTCCTACAATGAGCAGTTCTTC.

The CDR3 DNA follows: TGTGCCAGCAGTGTATGGGGAGTTGTTGGGAATCAGCCCCAGCATTTT. It specifies CASSVWGVVGNQPQHF. The chain is built from TRBV2 and TRBJ1-5; D remains ambiguous. Germline CDR1 is SNHLY and CDR2 is FYNNEI. Trimming stripped 4 bases from V and 4 bases from J, with 17 bases between. The CDR3 sequence is 16 residues long.

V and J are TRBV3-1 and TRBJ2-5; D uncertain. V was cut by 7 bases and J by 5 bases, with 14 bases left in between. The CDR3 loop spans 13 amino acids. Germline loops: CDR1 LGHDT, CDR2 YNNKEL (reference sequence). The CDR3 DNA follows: TGTGCCAGCAAGGTTGTCGTTGAGGAGACCCAGTACTTC. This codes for CASKVVVEETQYF.

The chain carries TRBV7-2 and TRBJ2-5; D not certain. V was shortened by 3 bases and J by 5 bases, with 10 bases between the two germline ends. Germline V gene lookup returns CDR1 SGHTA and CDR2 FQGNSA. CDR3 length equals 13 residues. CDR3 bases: TGTGCCAGCAGCTTCTCAGTTAGGGAGACCCAGTACTTC. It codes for CASSFSVRETQYF.

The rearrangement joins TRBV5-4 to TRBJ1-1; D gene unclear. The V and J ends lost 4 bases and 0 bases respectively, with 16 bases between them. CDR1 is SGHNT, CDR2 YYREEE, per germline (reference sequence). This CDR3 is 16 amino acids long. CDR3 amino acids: CASSVRKGILNTEAFF. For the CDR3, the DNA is TGTGCCAGCAGCGTACGGAAAGGGATTTTGAACACTGAAGCTTTCTTT.

Written as DNA, the CDR3 is TGTGCCAGCAGCTTACCCGGGACGTTGAACACCGGGGAGCTGTTTTTT. Amino acids: CASSLPGTLNTGELFF. V usage is TRBV11-2 and J usage is TRBJ2-2; D possibly matches TRBD1 or TRBD2 (5 bases each). The CDR3 contains 16 residues. With 2 bases removed from V and 1 base from J, the gap between germline ends came to 11 bases. From germline, CDR1 is SGHAT and CDR2 FQNNGV.

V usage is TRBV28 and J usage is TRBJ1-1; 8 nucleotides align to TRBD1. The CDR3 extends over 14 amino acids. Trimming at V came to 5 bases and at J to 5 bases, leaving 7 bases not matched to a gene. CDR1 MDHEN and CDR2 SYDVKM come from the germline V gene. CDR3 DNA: TGTGCCAGCAGTCCCTGGACAGGGAAGACTGAAGCTTTCTTT. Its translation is CASSPWTGKTEAFF.

Here the CDR3 DNA reads TGTGCCAGCAGCTTTAGGGACAACATCATCTATGAGCAGTTCTTC. It translates to CASSFRDNIIYEQFF. The chain joins TRBV11-2 to TRBJ2-1; D may be TRBD1 (6 bases). In germline, CDR1 is SGHAT, CDR2 FQNNGV. This CDR3 is 15 amino acids long. The V and J ends lost 3 bases and 8 bases respectively, with 17 bases between them.

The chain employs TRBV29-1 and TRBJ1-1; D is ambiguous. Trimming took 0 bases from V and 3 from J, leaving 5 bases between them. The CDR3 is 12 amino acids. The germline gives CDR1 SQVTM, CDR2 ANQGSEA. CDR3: CSVEDPDTEAFF. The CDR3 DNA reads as TGCAGCGTTGAAGATCCGGACACTGAAGCTTTCTTT.

CDR3 DNA: TGCGCCAGCAGCCAAGGACAGCGAGGCGAGCAGTACTTC. It yields the protein CASSQGQRGEQYF. The chain is built from TRBV4-1 and TRBJ2-7; a possible D gene is TRBD1 (5 bases). V shed 1 base and J shed 6 bases, with 10 bases lying between them. Germline CDR1 and CDR2: MGHRA and YSYEKL. This CDR3 has 13 residues.

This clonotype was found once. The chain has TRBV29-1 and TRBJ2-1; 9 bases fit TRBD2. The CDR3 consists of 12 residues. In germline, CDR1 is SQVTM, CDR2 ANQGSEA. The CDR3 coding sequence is TGCGGAGCCGGGACTAGCAACAATGAGCAGTTCTTC. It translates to CGAGTSNNEQFF.